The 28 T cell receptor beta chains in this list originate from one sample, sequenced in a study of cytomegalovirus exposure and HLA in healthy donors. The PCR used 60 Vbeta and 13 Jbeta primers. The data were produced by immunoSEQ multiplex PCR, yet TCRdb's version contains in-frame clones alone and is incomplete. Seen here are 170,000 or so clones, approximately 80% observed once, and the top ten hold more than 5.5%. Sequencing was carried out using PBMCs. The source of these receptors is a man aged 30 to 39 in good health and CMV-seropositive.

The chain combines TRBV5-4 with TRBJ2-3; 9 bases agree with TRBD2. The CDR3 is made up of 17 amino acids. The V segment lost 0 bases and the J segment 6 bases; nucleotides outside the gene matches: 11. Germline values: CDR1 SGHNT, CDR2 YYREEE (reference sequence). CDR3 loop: CASSLEGLASSGDTQYF. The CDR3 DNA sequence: TGTGCCAGCAGCTTGGAGGGACTAGCTTCCTCAGGGGATACGCAGTATTTT.

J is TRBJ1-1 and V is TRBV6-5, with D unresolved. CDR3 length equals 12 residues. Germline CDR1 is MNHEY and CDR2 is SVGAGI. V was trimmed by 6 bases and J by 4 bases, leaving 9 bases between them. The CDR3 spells CASSRRGTEAFF. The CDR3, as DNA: TGTGCCAGCAGCCGACGGGGCACTGAAGCTTTCTTT.

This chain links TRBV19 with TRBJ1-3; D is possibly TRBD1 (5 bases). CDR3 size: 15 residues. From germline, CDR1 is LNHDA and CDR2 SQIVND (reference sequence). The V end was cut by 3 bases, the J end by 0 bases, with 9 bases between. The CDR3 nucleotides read TGTGCCAGTAGTATTCAAGGGGACTCTGGAAACACCATATATTTT. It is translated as CASSIQGDSGNTIYF.

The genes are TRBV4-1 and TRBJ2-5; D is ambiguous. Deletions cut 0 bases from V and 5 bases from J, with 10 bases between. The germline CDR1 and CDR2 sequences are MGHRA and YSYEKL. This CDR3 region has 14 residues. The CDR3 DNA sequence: TGCGCCAGCAGCCAAGAACACCTGAGGGAGACCCAGTACTTC. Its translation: CASSQEHLRETQYF.

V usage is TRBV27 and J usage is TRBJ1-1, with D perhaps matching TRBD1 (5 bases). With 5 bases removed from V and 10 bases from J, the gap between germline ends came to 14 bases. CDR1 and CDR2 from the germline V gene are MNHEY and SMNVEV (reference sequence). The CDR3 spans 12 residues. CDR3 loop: CASSLPGGGAFF. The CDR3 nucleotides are TGTGCCAGCAGTCTACCCGGGGGTGGAGCTTTCTTT.

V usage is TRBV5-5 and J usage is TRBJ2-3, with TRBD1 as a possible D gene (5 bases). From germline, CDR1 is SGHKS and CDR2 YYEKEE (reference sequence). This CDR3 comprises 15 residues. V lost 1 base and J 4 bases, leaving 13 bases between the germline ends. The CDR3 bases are TGTGCCAGCAGCTTGAGACCAGGGTACCCAGATACGCAGTATTTT. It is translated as CASSLRPGYPDTQYF.

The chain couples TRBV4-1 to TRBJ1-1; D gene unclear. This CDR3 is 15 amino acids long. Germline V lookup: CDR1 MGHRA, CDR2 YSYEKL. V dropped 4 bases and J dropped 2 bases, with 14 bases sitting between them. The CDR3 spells CASSRLSRGNTEAFF. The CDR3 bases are TGCGCCAGCAGCCGTCTCAGTCGGGGAAACACTGAAGCTTTCTTT.

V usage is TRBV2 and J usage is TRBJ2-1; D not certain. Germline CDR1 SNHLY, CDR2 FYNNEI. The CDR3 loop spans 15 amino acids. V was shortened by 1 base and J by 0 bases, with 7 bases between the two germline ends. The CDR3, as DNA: TGTGCCAGCAGTGAAGACAGAAGCTCCTACAATGAGCAGTTCTTC. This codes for CASSEDRSSYNEQFF.

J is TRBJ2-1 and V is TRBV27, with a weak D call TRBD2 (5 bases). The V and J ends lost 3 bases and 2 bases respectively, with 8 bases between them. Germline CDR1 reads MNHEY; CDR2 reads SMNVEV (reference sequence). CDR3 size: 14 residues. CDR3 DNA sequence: TGTGCCAGCAGTTTTCGAGGGACCTACAATGAGCAGTTCTTC. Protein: CASSFRGTYNEQFF.

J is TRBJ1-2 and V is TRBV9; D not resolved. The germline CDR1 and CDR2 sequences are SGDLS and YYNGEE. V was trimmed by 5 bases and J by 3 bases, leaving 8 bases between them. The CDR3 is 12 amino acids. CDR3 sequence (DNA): TGTGCCAGCAGGACCGCGGACTATGGCTACACCTTC. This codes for CASRTADYGYTF.

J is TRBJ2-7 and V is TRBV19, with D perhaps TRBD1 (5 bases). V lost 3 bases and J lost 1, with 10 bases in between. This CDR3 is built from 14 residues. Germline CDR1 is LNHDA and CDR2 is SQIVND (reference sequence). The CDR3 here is CASSIIQGSYEQYF. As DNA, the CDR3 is TGTGCCAGTAGTATCATCCAGGGATCCTACGAGCAGTACTTC.

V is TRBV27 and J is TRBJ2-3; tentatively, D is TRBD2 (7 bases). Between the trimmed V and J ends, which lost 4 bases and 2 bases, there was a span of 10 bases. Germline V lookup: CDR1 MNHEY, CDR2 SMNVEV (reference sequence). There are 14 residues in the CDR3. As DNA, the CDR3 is TGTGCCAGCAGTTGGGGGGGCTACACAGATACGCAGTATTTT. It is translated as CASSWGGYTDTQYF.

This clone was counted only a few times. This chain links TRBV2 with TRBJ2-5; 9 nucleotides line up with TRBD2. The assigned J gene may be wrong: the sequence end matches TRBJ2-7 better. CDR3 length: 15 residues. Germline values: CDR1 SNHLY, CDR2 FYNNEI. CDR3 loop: CASSEAVAGVSEQYF. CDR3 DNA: TGTGCCAGCAGTGAAGCGGTAGCGGGAGTATCCGAGCAGTACTTC.

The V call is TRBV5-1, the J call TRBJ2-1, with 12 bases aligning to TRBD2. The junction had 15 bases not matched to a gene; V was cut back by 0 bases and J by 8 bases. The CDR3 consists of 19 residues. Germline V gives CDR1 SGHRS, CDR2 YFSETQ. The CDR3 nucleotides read TGCGCCAGCAGCTTGGCCCTGGCTAGCGGGAGGGCCCGTGTTGATGAGCAGTTCTTC. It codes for CASSLALASGRARVDEQFF.

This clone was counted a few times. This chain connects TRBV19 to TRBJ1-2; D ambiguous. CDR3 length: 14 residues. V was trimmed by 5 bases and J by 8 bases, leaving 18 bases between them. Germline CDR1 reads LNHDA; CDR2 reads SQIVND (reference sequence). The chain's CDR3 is CASSLLDPPSGYTF. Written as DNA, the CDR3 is TGTGCCAGTAGTCTCCTGGACCCCCCTAGCGGCTACACCTTC.

The CDR3 DNA sequence: TGTGCCAGCAGCTCGATGCGTCAGGAACAAGAGACCCAGTACTTC. Amino acid sequence: CASSSMRQEQETQYF. The chain carries TRBV6-6 and TRBJ2-5; D remains unclear. Trimming removed 6 bases from V and 2 bases from J, with 16 bases in between. CDR1 is MNHNY and CDR2 is SVGAGI in the germline V gene (reference sequence). This CDR3 has 15 residues.

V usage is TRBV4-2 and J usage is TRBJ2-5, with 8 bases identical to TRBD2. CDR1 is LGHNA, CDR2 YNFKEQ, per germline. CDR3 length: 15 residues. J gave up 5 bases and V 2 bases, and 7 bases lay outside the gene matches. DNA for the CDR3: TGTGCCAGCAGCCAACTTCGGGAGGGCATGGAGACCCAGTACTTC. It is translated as CASSQLREGMETQYF.

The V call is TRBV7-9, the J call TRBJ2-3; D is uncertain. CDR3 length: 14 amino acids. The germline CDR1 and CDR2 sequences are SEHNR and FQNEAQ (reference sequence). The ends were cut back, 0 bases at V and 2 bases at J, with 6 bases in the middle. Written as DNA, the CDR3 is TGTGCCAGCAGCTTAGCGGGCTACACAGATACGCAGTATTTT. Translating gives CASSLAGYTDTQYF.

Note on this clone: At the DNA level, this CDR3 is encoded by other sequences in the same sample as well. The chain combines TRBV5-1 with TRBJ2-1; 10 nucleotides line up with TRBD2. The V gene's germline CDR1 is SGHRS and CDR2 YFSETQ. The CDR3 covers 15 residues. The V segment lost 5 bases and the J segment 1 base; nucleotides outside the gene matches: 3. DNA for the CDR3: TGCGCCAGCAGTCGGACTAGCGGATCCTACAATGAGCAGTTCTTC. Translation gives CASSRTSGSYNEQFF.

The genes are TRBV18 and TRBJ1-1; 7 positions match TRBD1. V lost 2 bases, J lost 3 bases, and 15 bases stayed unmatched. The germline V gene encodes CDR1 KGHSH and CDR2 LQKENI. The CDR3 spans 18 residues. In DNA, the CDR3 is TGTGCCAGCTCACCAATCTTCAATCCGAGGGGGCGGGACACTGAAGCTTTCTTT. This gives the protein CASSPIFNPRGRDTEAFF.

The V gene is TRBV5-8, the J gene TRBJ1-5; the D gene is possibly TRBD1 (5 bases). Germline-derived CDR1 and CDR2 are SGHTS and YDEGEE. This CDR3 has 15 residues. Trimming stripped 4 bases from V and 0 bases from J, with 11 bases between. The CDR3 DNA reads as TGTGCCAGCAGCGGGGGGGGACTTAGCAATCAGCCCCAGCATTTT. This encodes CASSGGGLSNQPQHF.

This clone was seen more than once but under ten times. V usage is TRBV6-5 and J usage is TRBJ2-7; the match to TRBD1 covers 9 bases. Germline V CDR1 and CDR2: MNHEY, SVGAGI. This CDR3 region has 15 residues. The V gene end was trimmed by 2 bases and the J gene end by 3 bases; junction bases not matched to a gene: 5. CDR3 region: CASSYQTGGGYEQYF. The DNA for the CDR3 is TGTGCCAGCAGTTACCAGACAGGGGGAGGCTACGAGCAGTACTTC.

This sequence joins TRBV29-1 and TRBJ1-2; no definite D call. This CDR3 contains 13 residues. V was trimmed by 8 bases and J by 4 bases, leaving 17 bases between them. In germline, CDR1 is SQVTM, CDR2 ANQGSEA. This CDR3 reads CSSGEGGAYGYTF. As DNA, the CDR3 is TGCAGCTCCGGAGAGGGAGGTGCCTATGGCTACACCTTC.

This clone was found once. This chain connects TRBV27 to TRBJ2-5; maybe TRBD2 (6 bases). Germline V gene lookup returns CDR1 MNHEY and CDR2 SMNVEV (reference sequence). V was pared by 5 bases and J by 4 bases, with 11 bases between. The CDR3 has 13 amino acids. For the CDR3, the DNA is TGTGCCAGCAGTGTCGCGGGAAGAGAGACCCAGTACTTC. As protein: CASSVAGRETQYF.

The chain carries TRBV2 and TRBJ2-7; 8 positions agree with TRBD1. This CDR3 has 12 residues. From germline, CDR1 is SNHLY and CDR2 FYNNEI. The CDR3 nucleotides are TGTGTCGGAGACAGGGGCCCTGGCAAGCAGTACTTC. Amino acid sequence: CVGDRGPGKQYF.

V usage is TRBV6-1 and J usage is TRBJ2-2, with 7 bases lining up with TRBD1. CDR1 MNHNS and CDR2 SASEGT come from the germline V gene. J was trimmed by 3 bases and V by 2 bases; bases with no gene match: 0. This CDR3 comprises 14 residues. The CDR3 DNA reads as TGTGCCAGCAGTGAACAGGGGGACACCGGGGAGCTGTTTTTT. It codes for CASSEQGDTGELFF.

In nucleotides, the CDR3 is TGTGCCAGCAGCGACTACGGGACAGGGGTTGTAGGGGAGCTGTTTTTT. Translating it yields CASSDYGTGVVGELFF. The V call is TRBV11-2, the J call TRBJ2-2; 10 nucleotides agree with TRBD1. After removal of 5 bases from V and 8 bases from J, the junction contained 11 bases not matched to a gene. The CDR3 has 16 residues. Germline values: CDR1 SGHAT, CDR2 FQNNGV.

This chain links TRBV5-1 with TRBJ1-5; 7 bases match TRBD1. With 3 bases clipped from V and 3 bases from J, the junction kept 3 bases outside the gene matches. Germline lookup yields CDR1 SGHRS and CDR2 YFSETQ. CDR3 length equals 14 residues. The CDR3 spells CASSSGQDNQPQHF. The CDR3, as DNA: TGCGCCAGCAGCTCTGGACAGGACAATCAGCCCCAGCATTTT.